This TCR beta chain was captured by sequencing in a study of Graves' ophthalmopathy and Graves' hyperthyroidism. This clonotype was detected only once. Its antigen is undetermined. Amplification from RNA transcripts yielded the TCR beta CDR3 regions. RT-PCR with HTBI primers came first, then second-round multiplex PCR. TCRdb re-derived calls from the multiplex PCR reads in MiXCR, one entry per CDR3 protein. This sample has about 620,000 distinct CDR3 sequences; 22% occur once, and the top ten carry roughly 6.9%. Trimming stripped 6 bases from V and 3 bases from J, with 9 bases between. The CDR3 is 13 residues long. Regarding the study as a whole: Sensitivity reached more than 70% and specificity about 73% when the model predicted ophthalmopathy progression.

The study excluded patients with other autoimmune diseases, uncontrolled infections, pregnancy or lactation. The specimen was peripheral blood. The clonotype was recovered from a woman between 18 and 29 years old with stable Graves' hyperthyroidism. Some clones in this sample may be carry-over from other donors' samples. The V and J genes are TRBV12-3 or TRBV12-4 and TRBJ1-5; no firm D call. CDR3 DNA sequence: TGTGCCAGCAGGCGCCGTCCCAATCAGCCCCAGCATTTT. Protein sequence: CASRRRPNQPQHF.